This note documents a single T cell receptor (beta chain) sequence. Its matching antigen is unknown. They ran version v3.0 of the immunoSEQ assay at survey level. Libraries were prepared by immunoSEQ multiplex PCR; TCRdb keeps only in-frame clonotypes and omits some of them. The sample contains 25,000 to 30,000 clones, 82% of which appear only once. The data belong to a study of long-term antiretroviral therapy in people with HIV. At the level of the study: The 2015 immediate-ART recommendation came about a decade after the earliest samples.

Findings and caveats of the study: Clones that had undergone expansion before ART dominated the repertoire at all time points. Although diversity increased after ART, it remained lower than in transplant donor controls.

This receptor was identified in a man aged 45-65 years with HIV. Sample: unsorted PBMCs, taken 2.9 years after starting antiretroviral therapy.

Written as DNA, the CDR3 is TGTGCCAGCAGCTTGGCAGTTGGGAGCTCCTACAATGAGCAGTTCTTC. Translating gives CASSLAVGSSYNEQFF. The chain recombines TRBV5-6 with TRBJ2-1; tentative D call: TRBD2 (5 bases). CDR3 length: 16 residues. Germline CDR1 and CDR2: SGHDT and YYEEEE. V lost 0 bases and J 0 bases, leaving 10 bases between the germline ends. The entire variable domain, with the rest obtained from reference TRBV5-6 and TRBJ2-1, is as follows: DAGVTQSPTHLIKTRGQQVTLRCSPKSGHDTVSWYQQALGQGPQFIFQYYEEEERQRGNFPDRFSGHQFPNYSSELNVNALLLGDSALYLCASSLAVGSSYNEQFFGPGTRLTVL.